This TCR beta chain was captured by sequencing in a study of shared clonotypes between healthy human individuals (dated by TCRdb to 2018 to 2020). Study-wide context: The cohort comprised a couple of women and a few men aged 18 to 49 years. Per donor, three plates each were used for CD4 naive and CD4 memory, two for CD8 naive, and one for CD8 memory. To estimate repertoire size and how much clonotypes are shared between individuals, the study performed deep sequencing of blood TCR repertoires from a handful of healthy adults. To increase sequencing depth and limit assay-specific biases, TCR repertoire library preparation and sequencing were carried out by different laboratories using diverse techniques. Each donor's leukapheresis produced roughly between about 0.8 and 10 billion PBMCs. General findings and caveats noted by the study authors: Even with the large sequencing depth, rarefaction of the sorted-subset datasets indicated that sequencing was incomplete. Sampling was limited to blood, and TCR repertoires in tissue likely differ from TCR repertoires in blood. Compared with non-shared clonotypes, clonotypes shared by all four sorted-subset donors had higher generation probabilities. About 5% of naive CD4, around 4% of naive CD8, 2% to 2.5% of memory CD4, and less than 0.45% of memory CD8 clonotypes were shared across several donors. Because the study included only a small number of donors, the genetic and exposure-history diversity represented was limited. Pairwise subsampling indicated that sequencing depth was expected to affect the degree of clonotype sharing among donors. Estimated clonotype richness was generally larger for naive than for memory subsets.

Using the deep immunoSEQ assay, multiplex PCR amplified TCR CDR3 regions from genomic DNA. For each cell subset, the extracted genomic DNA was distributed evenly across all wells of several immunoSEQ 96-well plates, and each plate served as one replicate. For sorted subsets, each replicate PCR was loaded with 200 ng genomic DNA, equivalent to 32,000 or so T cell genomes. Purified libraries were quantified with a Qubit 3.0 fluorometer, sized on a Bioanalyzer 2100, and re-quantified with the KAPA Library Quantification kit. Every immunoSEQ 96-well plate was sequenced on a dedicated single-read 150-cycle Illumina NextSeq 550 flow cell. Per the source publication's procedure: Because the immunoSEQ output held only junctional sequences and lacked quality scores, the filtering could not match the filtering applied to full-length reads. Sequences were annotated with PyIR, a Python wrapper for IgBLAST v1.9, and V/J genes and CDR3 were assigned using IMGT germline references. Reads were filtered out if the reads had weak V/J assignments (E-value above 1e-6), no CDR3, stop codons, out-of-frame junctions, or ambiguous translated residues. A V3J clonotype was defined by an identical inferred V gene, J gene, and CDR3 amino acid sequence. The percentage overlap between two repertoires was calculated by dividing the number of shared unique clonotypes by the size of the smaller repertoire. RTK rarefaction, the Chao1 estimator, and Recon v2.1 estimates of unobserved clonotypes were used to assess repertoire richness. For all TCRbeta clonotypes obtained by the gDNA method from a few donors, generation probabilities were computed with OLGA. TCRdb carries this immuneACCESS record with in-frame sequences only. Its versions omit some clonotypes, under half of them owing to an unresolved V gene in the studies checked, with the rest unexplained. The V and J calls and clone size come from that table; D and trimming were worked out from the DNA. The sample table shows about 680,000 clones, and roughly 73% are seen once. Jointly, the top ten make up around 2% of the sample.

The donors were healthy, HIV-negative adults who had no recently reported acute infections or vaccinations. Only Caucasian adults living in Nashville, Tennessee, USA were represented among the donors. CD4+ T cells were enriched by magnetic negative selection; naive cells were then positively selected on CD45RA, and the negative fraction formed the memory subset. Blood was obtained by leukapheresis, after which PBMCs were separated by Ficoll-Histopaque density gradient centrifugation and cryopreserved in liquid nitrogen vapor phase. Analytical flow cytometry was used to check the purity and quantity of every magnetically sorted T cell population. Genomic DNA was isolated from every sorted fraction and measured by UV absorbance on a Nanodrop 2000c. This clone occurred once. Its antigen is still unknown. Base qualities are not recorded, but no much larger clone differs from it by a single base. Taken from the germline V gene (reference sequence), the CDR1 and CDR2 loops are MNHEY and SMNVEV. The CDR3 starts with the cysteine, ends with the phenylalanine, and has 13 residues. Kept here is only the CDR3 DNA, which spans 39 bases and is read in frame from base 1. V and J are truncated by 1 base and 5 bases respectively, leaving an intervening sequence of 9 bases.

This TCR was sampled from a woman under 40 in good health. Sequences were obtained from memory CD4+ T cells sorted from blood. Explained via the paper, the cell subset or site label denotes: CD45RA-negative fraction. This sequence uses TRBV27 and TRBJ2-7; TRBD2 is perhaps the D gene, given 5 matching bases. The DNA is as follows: TGTGCCAGCAGTTTATACGGGGAGAACGAGCAGTACTTC. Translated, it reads CASSLYGENEQYF.